This entry lists 20 T cell receptor beta chains sequenced from one sample in a study of T cells in Graves' hyperthyroidism and ophthalmopathy. Amplification yielded TCR beta CDR3 regions, with RNA transcripts as the source. Using the HTBI primer set, a first-round RT-PCR was run on the TCR CDR3. One entry per CDR3 protein results from TCRdb running MiXCR on the multiplex PCR reads. This table holds 340,000 or so distinct CDR3 sequences, 20% to 25% found once. The sequencing input was blood. These receptors originate from a woman aged 45-65 years with Graves' hyperthyroidism.

There are many counts of this clonotype. The rearrangement uses TRBV27 and TRBJ2-1; TRBD2 agrees at 8 bases. Germline V CDR1 and CDR2: MNHEY, SMNVEV (reference sequence). The V and J ends lost 4 bases and 10 bases, in that order; junction bases with no gene match: 12. CDR3 length equals 15 residues. CDR3 in amino acids: CASSSFSGGVWEQFF. The CDR3 DNA follows: TGTGCCAGCAGTTCCTTTTCGGGAGGGGTGTGGGAGCAGTTCTTC.

The chain combines TRBV11-2 with TRBJ2-3; D uncertain. The CDR3 contains 15 residues. Trimming pared 4 bases from V and 0 bases from J, leaving 11 bases between. Per germline, CDR1 SGHAT and CDR2 FQNNGV. The CDR3 DNA reads TGTGCCAGCAGCTCTGGATTAGTCAGCACAGATACGCAGTATTTT. It translates to CASSSGLVSTDTQYF.

Many counts were recorded for this clonotype. The chain carries TRBV30 and TRBJ2-1, with D perhaps TRBD2 (6 bases). Looked up from germline, CDR1 is GTSNPN and CDR2 is SVGIG (reference sequence). The CDR3 totals 10 residues. With 5 bases removed from V and 8 bases from J, the gap between germline ends came to 7 bases. CDR3 region: CAWGRYEQFF. The CDR3 region has the DNA TGTGCCTGGGGGAGGTATGAGCAGTTCTTC.

The J gene is TRBJ1-2, the V gene TRBV7-2, with D possibly TRBD1 on 6 matching bases. V was cut by 4 bases and J by 8 bases, with 17 bases left in between. Germline V gives CDR1 SGHTA, CDR2 FQGNSA. CDR3 length: 14 residues. CDR3 nucleotides: TGTGCCAGCAGCTCTCAACAGGGACGTAGGGGCTACACCTTC. It encodes CASSSQQGRRGYTF.

A remark on this clonotype: A much more abundant neighbour one base away suggests this may be a read error. The chain has TRBV18 and TRBJ1-5, with D possibly matching TRBD1 (5 bases). The CDR3 sequence is 15 residues long. V shed 2 bases and J shed 2 bases, with 10 bases lying between them. Germline CDR1 reads KGHSH; CDR2 reads LQKENI. CDR3 DNA: TGTGCCAGCTCACCAGGGGCGTGCGGCAATCAGCCCCAGCATTTT. Amino acid sequence: CASSPGACGNQPQHF. The full variable domain, its missing parts supplied by reference TRBV18 and TRBJ1-5, is NAGVMQNPRHLVRRRGQEARLRCSPMKGHSHVYWYRQLPEEGLKFMVYLQKENIIDESGMPKERFSAEFPKEGPSILRIQQVVRGDSAAYFCASSPGACGNQPQHFGDGTRLSIL.

The chain combines TRBV3-1 with TRBJ2-2; D remains ambiguous. Germline CDR1 is LGHDT and CDR2 is YNNKEL (reference sequence). The CDR3 covers 12 residues. V was shortened by 6 bases and J by 4 bases, with 6 bases between the two germline ends. CDR3 loop: CASRSSTGELFF. DNA for the CDR3: TGTGCCAGCAGATCAAGCACCGGGGAGCTGTTTTTT.

This clonotype appeared a few times. The chain couples TRBV4-1 to TRBJ2-1; D remains ambiguous. From germline, CDR1 is MGHRA and CDR2 YSYEKL. The V end lost 0 bases, the J end lost 3 bases, and 12 bases lay between the germline ends. The CDR3 length is 16 residues. CDR3 sequence reads: CASSQDPRPNYNEQFF. In DNA, the CDR3 is TGCGCCAGCAGCCAAGATCCGAGACCGAACTACAATGAGCAGTTCTTC.

Only a few counts were recorded for this clonotype. V and J are TRBV27 and TRBJ2-6; unclear D gene. The germline gives CDR1 MNHEY, CDR2 SMNVEV (reference sequence). V lost 6 bases and J 0 bases, leaving 9 bases between the germline ends. The CDR3 has 15 amino acids. This CDR3 reads CASRVDVSGANVLTF. The CDR3, as DNA: TGTGCCAGCAGGGTAGACGTCTCTGGGGCCAACGTCCTGACTTTC.

This clonotype was detected ten times or more. V and J are TRBV2 and TRBJ2-6; no definite D call. Trimming left V 10 bases short and J 0 bases short, with 13 bases between. In germline, CDR1 is SNHLY, CDR2 FYNNEI. The CDR3 length is 15 residues. This CDR3 is CATQKPLSGANVLTF. CDR3 bases: TGTGCCACTCAAAAACCTCTCTCTGGGGCCAACGTCCTGACTTTC.

This clonotype has a handful of counts. V is TRBV27 and J is TRBJ2-5; D remains unclear. V was clipped by 5 bases and J by 4 bases, with 8 bases between them. Germline CDR1 MNHEY, CDR2 SMNVEV (reference sequence). The CDR3 totals 12 residues. CDR3 loop: CASSPTSETQYF. The CDR3 DNA follows: TGTGCCAGCAGTCCGACATCAGAGACCCAGTACTTC.

The rearrangement uses TRBV9 and TRBJ2-3; D unresolved. The CDR3 has 15 amino acids. Germline V gives CDR1 SGDLS, CDR2 YYNGEE. V lost 0 bases and J 1 base, leaving 9 bases between the germline ends. In DNA, the CDR3 is TGTGCCAGCAGCGTAGGAGTCCTTGGCACAGATACGCAGTATTTT. This gives the protein CASSVGVLGTDTQYF.

This clonotype was picked up many times. This chain links TRBV7-9 with TRBJ2-5, with TRBD2 identical over 7 bases. Looked up from germline, CDR1 is SEHNR and CDR2 is FQNEAQ (reference sequence). The CDR3 runs 13 residues. V shed 5 bases and J 3 bases; nucleotides not matched to a gene: 3. CDR3 in amino acids: CASSLSGKETQYF. CDR3 bases: TGTGCCAGCAGCCTAAGCGGGAAAGAGACCCAGTACTTC.

In this sample, this clonotype turned up many times. The chain combines TRBV10-1 with TRBJ1-1; D uncertain. Trimming pared 4 bases from V and 0 bases from J, leaving 6 bases between. The length of the CDR3 is 13 residues. Germline CDR1 WNHNN, CDR2 SYGVQD (reference sequence). CDR3 nucleotides: TGCGCCAGCAGTGCCCGTATGAACACTGAAGCTTTCTTT. Protein: CASSARMNTEAFF.

This clonotype has a count of ten or more. The chain recombines TRBV24-1 with TRBJ2-1; 10 bases are shared with TRBD1. Germline V gene data show CDR1 as KGHDR and CDR2 as SFDVKD. The V and J ends lost 4 bases and 6 bases, in that order; junction bases with no gene match: 8. The CDR3 runs 16 residues. Written as DNA, the CDR3 is TGTGCCACCAGTGAGGATGGGACAGGGGACGGCAATGAGCAGTTCTTC. Its translation: CATSEDGTGDGNEQFF.

There are many counts of this clonotype. The chain combines TRBV7-9 with TRBJ2-7; TRBD1 aligns across 7 bases. The length of the CDR3 is 13 residues. J lost 5 bases, V lost 4 bases, and 5 bases had no gene match. Germline V gene sequence: CDR1 SEHNR, CDR2 FQNEAQ (reference sequence). CDR3 in DNA: TGTGCCAGCAGCTCCCGACAGGGCGACGAGCAGTACTTC. It yields the protein CASSSRQGDEQYF.

This chain uses TRBV14 with TRBJ1-1, with TRBD1 as a possible D gene (6 bases). Germline CDR1 reads SGHDN; CDR2 reads FVKESK. The CDR3 loop spans 13 amino acids. V lost 4 bases and J 3 bases, leaving 9 bases between the germline ends. The CDR3 reads CASSPGDHTEAFF. The CDR3 DNA sequence: TGTGCCAGCAGCCCAGGGGATCACACTGAAGCTTTCTTT.

The chain carries TRBV4-2 and TRBJ2-2; no clear D. The CDR3 is 16 amino acids. V was trimmed by 4 bases and J by 1 base, leaving 13 bases between them. CDR1 and CDR2 from the germline V gene are LGHNA and YNFKEQ. The chain's CDR3 is CASSLESQENTGELFF. In nucleotides, the CDR3 is TGTGCCAGCAGCCTTGAGAGTCAAGAGAACACCGGGGAGCTGTTTTTT.

In the case of this clonotype: A much larger clone sits a single nucleotide away, making a read error possible. This chain uses TRBV10-1 with TRBJ1-1; D is uncertain. The CDR3 is 14 residues long. CDR1 and CDR2 (germline): WNHNN, SYGVQD (reference sequence). The chain's CDR3 is CAGSESLQGTEAFF. DNA for the CDR3: TGCGCCGGCAGTGAATCCTTACAAGGCACTGAAGCTTTCTTT.

This clonotype showed up many times. This chain connects TRBV3-1 to TRBJ2-2; TRBD1 matches 7 bases. J was trimmed by 0 bases and V by 9 bases; bases with no gene match: 13. Germline V gives CDR1 LGHDT, CDR2 YNNKEL (reference sequence). This CDR3 has 17 residues. The CDR3 DNA is TGTGCCAGACTGGATACGGTAGGGACAGCGAACACCGGGGAGCTGTTTTTT. Its translation: CARLDTVGTANTGELFF.

The chain combines TRBV25-1 with TRBJ1-3, with a weak D call TRBD1 (5 bases). V was trimmed by 1 base and J by 2 bases, leaving 12 bases between them. The CDR3 spans 16 residues. The germline CDR1 and CDR2 sequences are MGHDK and SYGVNS. The CDR3 loop reads CASSEWGPSAGNTIYF. The CDR3 DNA sequence: TGTGCCAGCAGTGAATGGGGACCTTCGGCTGGAAACACCATATATTTT.